This T cell receptor beta chain was identified during a study of glioma-infiltrating T cells after dendritic cell vaccination. Overall study: Dendritic cells derived from monocytes and pulsed with autologous tumor lysate formed the vaccine. Patients received three intradermal dendritic cell vaccine injections at biweekly intervals.

Germline CDR1 reads SGHTA; CDR2 reads FQGNSA. CDR3 length equals 13 residues. The ends were cut back, 6 bases at V and 1 base at J, with 9 bases in the middle. TCRdb's table, derived via immunoSEQ multiplex PCR, lists solely in-frame clones and lacks some. The sample carries over 65,000 clones, 85% recorded once. Time point of the sample: after dendritic cell vaccination, including at tumor progression/relapse. This chain links TRBV7-2 with TRBJ1-1; the D gene is possibly TRBD1 (6 bases). The source material was blood, sampled after dendritic cell vaccination. This sequence was found in a human donor with glioblastoma. The CDR3 loop is CASSQGPNTEAFF. DNA of the CDR3: TGTGCCAGCAGTCAGGGGCCGAACACTGAAGCTTTCTTT.